This entry lists 25 T cell receptor beta chains sequenced from one sample in a study of shared clonotypes between healthy human individuals. It was CD45RO-negative cells, positively selected for CCR7, that made up naive CD8 cells, with terminally differentiated effector memory CD45RA+ cells excluded. The method was immunoSEQ multiplex PCR; TCRdb's version includes in-frame clones alone and lacks a portion of them. The data show about 2 million clones, about 95% seen once. What was sequenced was naive CD8+ T cells sorted from blood. These TCRs come from a man younger than 35 in good health.

Comment on this clone: The same CDR3 arises from other DNA sequences in this sample as well. The J gene is TRBJ2-7, the V gene TRBV4-1; maybe TRBD2 (5 bases). V lost 4 bases to trimming and J lost 4 bases, with 14 bases between them. The germline V gene encodes CDR1 MGHRA and CDR2 YSYEKL. The CDR3 runs 14 residues. In DNA, the CDR3 is TGCGCCAGCAGCCCCCGGACTGCACCTTACGAGCAGTACTTC. It yields the protein CASSPRTAPYEQYF.

V gene TRBV7-8 combines with J gene TRBJ2-5; 7 bases agree with TRBD1. The CDR3 length is 15 residues. Per germline, CDR1 SGHVS and CDR2 FQNEAQ. Trimming at V came to 5 bases and at J to 7 bases, leaving 13 bases not matched to a gene. CDR3 region: CASSATVGGVGTQYF. CDR3 nucleotide sequence: TGTGCCAGCAGCGCCACCGTAGGGGGCGTTGGGACCCAGTACTTC.

V gene TRBV7-9 combines with J gene TRBJ2-5; TRBD1 might be the D (6 bases). Germline V gives CDR1 SEHNR, CDR2 FQNEAQ (reference sequence). The CDR3 consists of 14 residues. Trimming took off 1 base at V and 4 bases at J, with 10 bases between the two ends. In DNA, the CDR3 is TGTGCCAGCAGCTTAGATGGGGGCTCAGAGACCCAGTACTTC. Its protein product is CASSLDGGSETQYF. The whole variable domain, filled in from reference TRBV7-9 and TRBJ2-5, reads DTGVSQNPRHKITKRGQNVTFRCDPISEHNRLYWYRQTLGQGPEFLTYFQNEAQLEKSRLLSDRFSAERPKGSFSTLEIQRTEQGDSAMYLCASSLDGGSETQYFGPGTRLLVL.

The rearrangement links TRBV5-6 to TRBJ2-7; 10 positions agree with TRBD1. After removal of 3 bases from V and 2 bases from J, the junction contained 5 bases not matched to a gene. CDR3 length: 15 amino acids. Germline lookup yields CDR1 SGHDT and CDR2 YYEEEE. For the CDR3, the DNA is TGTGCCAGCAGCTGGGTAGGGACAGGGGCCTACGAGCAGTACTTC. It encodes CASSWVGTGAYEQYF.

The genes are TRBV9 and TRBJ2-3; possible D gene TRBD1, 5 bases. Per the germline V gene, CDR1 is SGDLS and CDR2 is YYNGEE. This CDR3 is 14 amino acids long. Trimming stripped 7 bases from V and 1 base from J, with 13 bases between. Here the CDR3 reads CASAVSRGTDTQYF. The CDR3 DNA sequence: TGTGCCAGCGCCGTCAGCAGGGGCACAGATACGCAGTATTTT.

This clone showed up just a few times. The sample has other DNA sequences that encode this CDR3 too. The V gene is TRBV11-2, the J gene TRBJ1-2; D not certain. The CDR3 extends over 12 amino acids. V lost 0 bases and J 2 bases, leaving 1 base between the germline ends. Germline CDR1 is SGHAT and CDR2 is FQNNGV. In nucleotides, the CDR3 is TGTGCCAGCAGCTTAGACAACTATGGCTACACCTTC. Protein: CASSLDNYGYTF.

The rearrangement uses TRBV5-1 and TRBJ1-1; D is uncertain. The CDR3 extends over 16 amino acids. Trimming took off 4 bases at V and 2 bases at J, with 18 bases between the two ends. Germline CDR1 reads SGHRS; CDR2 reads YFSETQ. CDR3 sequence: CASSPWLAPPNTEAFF. CDR3 nucleotide sequence: TGCGCCAGCAGCCCTTGGTTAGCGCCCCCCAACACTGAAGCTTTCTTT.

The chain employs TRBV6-6 and TRBJ1-2; D is possibly TRBD1 (6 bases). Looked up from germline, CDR1 is MNHNY and CDR2 is SVGAGI (reference sequence). This CDR3 contains 15 residues. The V gene lost 4 bases and the J gene lost 3 bases, with 15 bases spanning the gap. The CDR3 sequence: CASSSGKGGDYGYTF. The CDR3 DNA sequence: TGTGCCAGCAGTTCAGGAAAAGGGGGGGACTATGGCTACACCTTC.

In regard to this clone: At the DNA level, this CDR3 is encoded by other sequences in the same sample as well. The chain has TRBV7-2 and TRBJ1-4; D is perhaps TRBD1 (6 bases). V was shortened by 4 bases and J by 3 bases, with 12 bases between the two germline ends. Germline CDR1 reads SGHTA; CDR2 reads FQGNSA. The CDR3 loop spans 15 amino acids. CDR3 sequence reads: CASSSNRVANEKLFF. The CDR3 coding sequence is TGTGCCAGCAGCTCGAACAGGGTGGCTAATGAAAAACTGTTTTTT.

The rearrangement links TRBV4-1 to TRBJ2-1; 9 nucleotides match TRBD2. The CDR3 has 16 amino acids. V was clipped by 1 base and J by 2 bases; unmatched bases: 3. Germline V gene data show CDR1 as MGHRA and CDR2 as YSYEKL. The CDR3: CASSQVTSGPYNEQFF. Here the CDR3 DNA reads TGCGCCAGCAGCCAAGTTACTAGCGGGCCCTACAATGAGCAGTTCTTC.

Only one count was recorded for this clone. The gene calls are TRBV6-8 and TRBJ2-1; D uncertain. Deletions cut 5 bases from V and 5 bases from J, with 13 bases between. In germline, CDR1 is MNHGY, CDR2 SAAAGT. The CDR3 has 14 amino acids. In DNA form, the CDR3 reads TGTGCCAGCAGTACCCCGACGGTAGACAATGAGCAGTTCTTC. This gives the protein CASSTPTVDNEQFF.

The rearrangement links TRBV7-8 to TRBJ2-7, with TRBD2 matching 9 bases. Germline V gives CDR1 SGHVS, CDR2 FQNEAQ. The length of the CDR3 is 14 residues. V shed 7 bases and J 3 bases; nucleotides not matched to a gene: 7. This CDR3 reads CASTLISGSYEQYF. The CDR3 region has the DNA TGTGCCAGCACCCTGATTAGCGGGAGCTACGAGCAGTACTTC. The variable domain in full, completed from reference TRBV7-8 and TRBJ2-7, reads GAGVSQSPRYKVAKRGQDVALRCDPISGHVSLFWYQQALGQGPEFLTYFQNEAQLDKSGLPSDRFFAERPEGSVSTLKIQRTQQEDSAVYLCASTLISGSYEQYFGPGTRLTVT.

This clone was seen only once. The chain links TRBV27 to TRBJ2-7; the match to TRBD2 covers 11 bases. The CDR3 length is 15 residues. Germline values: CDR1 MNHEY, CDR2 SMNVEV (reference sequence). Trimming removed 3 bases from V and 3 bases from J; junction bases left unmatched: 4. This CDR3 reads CASSFGSGGVYEQYF. CDR3 coding DNA: TGTGCCAGCAGTTTTGGTAGCGGGGGGGTCTACGAGCAGTACTTC.

The chain recombines TRBV11-2 with TRBJ2-7, with no clear D. CDR1 and CDR2 (germline): SGHAT, FQNNGV. There are 12 residues in the CDR3. V lost 6 bases, J lost 3 bases, and 9 bases lay in between. CDR3 residues: CASRTPNYEQYF. In DNA form, the CDR3 reads TGTGCCAGCAGAACCCCAAACTACGAGCAGTACTTC.

The chain couples TRBV9 to TRBJ2-1; D ambiguous. V lost 4 bases and J 8 bases, leaving 10 bases between the germline ends. The CDR3 extends over 12 amino acids. The germline gives CDR1 SGDLS, CDR2 YYNGEE. CDR3 DNA: TGTGCCAGCAGCAGCAGCATGGATGAGCAGTTCTTC. It specifies CASSSSMDEQFF.

The gene calls are TRBV27 and TRBJ2-7, with TRBD2 matching 13 bases. This CDR3 comprises 16 residues. CDR1 is MNHEY and CDR2 is SMNVEV in the germline V gene (reference sequence). The junction had 6 bases not matched to a gene; V was cut back by 5 bases and J by 2 bases. CDR3 residues: CASSDILAGGPYEQYF. The CDR3, as DNA: TGTGCCAGCAGTGACATACTAGCGGGAGGGCCCTACGAGCAGTACTTC.

J is TRBJ2-5 and V is TRBV7-9; 7 bases are shared with TRBD2. CDR1 and CDR2 (germline): SEHNR, FQNEAQ (reference sequence). This CDR3 contains 15 residues. The V segment lost 2 bases and the J segment 4 bases; nucleotides outside the gene matches: 7. The CDR3 region is CASSLLSGEGETQYF. The CDR3 bases are TGTGCCAGCAGCTTATTAAGTGGGGAGGGAGAGACCCAGTACTTC. Drawing the rest from reference TRBV7-9 and TRBJ2-5, the complete variable domain is DTGVSQNPRHKITKRGQNVTFRCDPISEHNRLYWYRQTLGQGPEFLTYFQNEAQLEKSRLLSDRFSAERPKGSFSTLEIQRTEQGDSAMYLCASSLLSGEGETQYFGPGTRLLVL.

The chain uses TRBV6-1 and TRBJ2-7, with 8 bases lining up with TRBD1. The CDR3 contains 13 residues. In germline, CDR1 is MNHNS, CDR2 SASEGT. With 8 bases clipped from V and 3 bases from J, the junction kept 6 bases outside the gene matches. CDR3 sequence: CASFRQGIYEQYF. The DNA for the CDR3 is TGTGCCAGCTTTAGACAGGGGATCTACGAGCAGTACTTC.

This sequence joins TRBV6-5 and TRBJ2-2; maybe TRBD1 (5 bases). There are 16 residues in the CDR3. The germline CDR1 and CDR2 sequences are MNHEY and SVGAGI. V dropped 0 bases and J dropped 3 bases, with 11 bases sitting between them. In DNA, the CDR3 is TGTGCCAGCAGTTACTCGATACAGGCGTACACCGGGGAGCTGTTTTTT. Residues: CASSYSIQAYTGELFF.

The chain uses TRBV27 and TRBJ2-1; 10 positions agree with TRBD1. The CDR3 loop spans 17 amino acids. The V gene's germline CDR1 is MNHEY and CDR2 SMNVEV (reference sequence). V was clipped by 8 bases and J by 5 bases; unmatched bases: 15. CDR3 amino acids: CASVGTGVTSWDNEQFF. CDR3 bases: TGTGCCAGCGTTGGGACAGGGGTAACTAGTTGGGACAATGAGCAGTTCTTC.

The V call is TRBV7-3, the J call TRBJ2-3; 7 nucleotides agree with TRBD1. This CDR3 region has 16 residues. The V segment lost 3 bases and the J segment 2 bases; nucleotides outside the gene matches: 8. Germline CDR1 SGHTA, CDR2 FQGTGA. The CDR3 loop is CASSLTGYDDTDTQYF. The CDR3 coding sequence is TGTGCCAGCAGCTTGACAGGGTACGATGACACAGATACGCAGTATTTT.

V gene TRBV6-6 combines with J gene TRBJ1-2; D might be TRBD1 (6 bases). Trimming removed 2 bases from V and 0 bases from J, with 10 bases in between. The CDR3 contains 15 residues. Per the germline V gene, CDR1 is MNHNY and CDR2 is SVGAGI (reference sequence). The DNA for the CDR3 is TGTGCCAGCAGTTACACAGCAGGGGCTAACTATGGCTACACCTTC. Protein product: CASSYTAGANYGYTF.

The V and J genes are TRBV4-1 and TRBJ2-1; D call uncertain. The CDR3 covers 12 residues. CDR1 and CDR2 (germline): MGHRA, YSYEKL. V was clipped by 6 bases and J by 7 bases, with 10 bases between them. The CDR3 coding sequence is TGCGCCAGCAGTCTAGGGTGGAATGAGCAGTTCTTC. Translation: CASSLGWNEQFF.

The rearrangement uses TRBV19 and TRBJ1-6, with D possibly being TRBD1 (5 bases). The V end lost 5 bases, the J end lost 7 bases, and 15 bases lay between the germline ends. CDR1 LNHDA and CDR2 SQIVND come from the germline V gene (reference sequence). This CDR3 has 15 residues. CDR3 bases: TGTGCCAGTAGTCCTTCCGGGGCGGGGAATTCACCCCTCCACTTT. Translating it yields CASSPSGAGNSPLHF.

The chain recombines TRBV14 with TRBJ1-5; 7 bases align to TRBD1. This CDR3 comprises 13 residues. Germline lookup yields CDR1 SGHDN and CDR2 FVKESK. Trimming removed 6 bases from V and 6 bases from J; junction bases left unmatched: 5. The CDR3 protein is CASRRTGRQPQHF. The CDR3 DNA reads as TGTGCCAGCAGGAGGACAGGACGTCAGCCCCAGCATTTT.